A selection of T cell receptor beta chains follows, all from one sample in a study of blood T cells in healthy people across ages. TCRdb re-called the 5' RACE reads through MiXCR, storing one row per CDR3 protein. The sample consists of about a million distinct CDR3 sequences, approximately 38% of them appearing once. Sequences were obtained from blood. The source of these receptors is a man between 18 and 29 years old in good health. CDR3s include the opening cysteine and the closing phenylalanine or tryptophan. The order of the fields is V gene, J gene, D gene, clone size, CDR3 protein, CDR3 DNA. D genes are given only for firm matches. A clone size is listed for some rows: how often the clone was seen (once, few, many), or a class if it is expanded.

v_gene: TRBV6-6; j_gene: TRBJ2-4; d_gene: -; abundance: once; CDR3aa: CASREGPTSSGEQYF; CDR3nt: TGTGCCAGCAGGGAAGGACCCACCAGTTCGGGAGAGCAGTACTTC
v_gene: TRBV6-6; j_gene: TRBJ1-4; d_gene: -; abundance: -; CDR3aa: CASSPGSHEKLFF; CDR3nt: TGTGCCAGCAGTCCCGGGAGTCACGAAAAACTGTTTTTT
v_gene: TRBV29-1; j_gene: TRBJ2-7; d_gene: -; abundance: many; CDR3aa: CSVEGKGHLSSYEQYF; CDR3nt: TGCAGCGTTGAAGGAAAGGGACACCTCAGCTCCTACGAGCAGTACTTC
v_gene: TRBV20-1; j_gene: TRBJ2-1; d_gene: -; abundance: few; CDR3aa: CSASRIGRETYNEQFF; CDR3nt: TGCAGTGCCAGCCGCATAGGGCGGGAAACCTACAATGAGCAGTTCTTC
v_gene: TRBV12-3/TRBV12-4; j_gene: TRBJ2-3; d_gene: TRBD1; abundance: -; CDR3aa: CASRPGTGAITETQYF; CDR3nt: TGTGCCAGCAGACCTGGGACAGGGGCCATCACAGAGACGCAGTATTTT
v_gene: TRBV6-5; j_gene: TRBJ2-2; d_gene: -; abundance: -; CDR3aa: CASSYGGNAGELFF; CDR3nt: TGTGCCAGCAGTTACGGGGGTAATGCCGGGGAGCTGTTTTTT
v_gene: TRBV20-1; j_gene: TRBJ2-3; d_gene: -; abundance: -; CDR3aa: CSAPGTGSTDTQYF; CDR3nt: TGCAGTGCTCCAGGGACGGGAAGCACAGATACGCAGTATTTT
v_gene: TRBV6-1; j_gene: TRBJ1-5; d_gene: -; abundance: -; CDR3aa: CASSERGTGQPQHF; CDR3nt: TGTGCCAGCAGTGAACGGGGAACTGGTCAGCCCCAGCATTTT
v_gene: TRBV6-1; j_gene: TRBJ2-5; d_gene: TRBD1; abundance: -; CDR3aa: CASTAPPGGRQETQYF; CDR3nt: TGTGCCAGCACCGCCCCTCCAGGGGGCAGGCAAGAGACCCAGTACTTC
v_gene: TRBV3-1; j_gene: TRBJ2-1; d_gene: TRBD1; abundance: few; CDR3aa: CASRGTGGYEQFF; CDR3nt: TGTGCCAGCAGGGGGACAGGGGGCTATGAGCAGTTCTTC
v_gene: TRBV4-1; j_gene: TRBJ2-1; d_gene: -; abundance: few; CDR3aa: CASSQSIYNEQFF; CDR3nt: TGCGCCAGCAGCCAGTCGATATACAATGAGCAGTTCTTC
v_gene: TRBV6-1; j_gene: TRBJ1-2; d_gene: -; abundance: -; CDR3aa: CASSGDISGYTF; CDR3nt: TGTGCCAGCAGTGGTGACATTTCTGGCTACACCTTC
v_gene: TRBV5-4; j_gene: TRBJ2-3; d_gene: -; abundance: -; CDR3aa: CASSLELGPDTQYF; CDR3nt: TGTGCCAGCAGCCTAGAGTTGGGCCCAGATACGCAGTATTTT
v_gene: TRBV12-3/TRBV12-4; j_gene: TRBJ2-3; d_gene: -; abundance: -; CDR3aa: CASTSWAQASADTQYF; CDR3nt: TGTGCCAGCACTTCTTGGGCCCAGGCTAGCGCAGATACGCAGTATTTT
v_gene: TRBV20-1; j_gene: TRBJ1-4; d_gene: -; abundance: -; CDR3aa: CSEGQGQTEGEKLFF; CDR3nt: TGCAGTGAAGGGCAGGGGCAGACAGAGGGCGAAAAACTGTTTTTT
v_gene: TRBV10-3; j_gene: TRBJ1-4; d_gene: TRBD1; abundance: -; CDR3aa: CAISVDRGQREKLFF; CDR3nt: TGTGCCATCAGTGTCGACAGGGGGCAGCGTGAAAAACTGTTTTTT
v_gene: TRBV9; j_gene: TRBJ2-5; d_gene: -; abundance: -; CDR3aa: CASSVGGPSGNYNEQYF; CDR3nt: TGTGCCAGCAGCGTAGGTGGCCCATCCGGCAACTACAATGAGCAGTACTTC
v_gene: TRBV27; j_gene: TRBJ1-6; d_gene: -; abundance: -; CDR3aa: CASSPIGGSSYNSPLHF; CDR3nt: TGTGCCAGCAGCCCCATCGGGGGAAGCTCCTATAATTCACCCCTCCACTTT
v_gene: TRBV6-1; j_gene: TRBJ2-1; d_gene: -; abundance: -; CDR3aa: CASSETGWGRDEQFF; CDR3nt: TGTGCCAGCAGTGAAACGGGTTGGGGTCGGGATGAGCAGTTCTTC
v_gene: TRBV20-1; j_gene: TRBJ2-7; d_gene: -; abundance: few; CDR3aa: CSARDRVLPYEQYF; CDR3nt: TGCAGTGCTAGAGACAGGGTGCTCCCCTACGAGCAGTACTTC
v_gene: TRBV2; j_gene: TRBJ1-4; d_gene: -; abundance: -; CDR3aa: CASSQGMEEKLFF; CDR3nt: TGTGCCAGCAGTCAGGGGATGGAGGAAAAACTGTTTTTT
v_gene: TRBV28; j_gene: TRBJ2-3; d_gene: TRBD2; abundance: -; CDR3aa: CASSSSWGSGDLTDTQYF; CDR3nt: TGTGCCAGCAGTTCCTCCTGGGGTAGCGGGGACCTCACAGATACGCAGTATTTT
v_gene: TRBV20-1; j_gene: TRBJ1-1; d_gene: -; abundance: -; CDR3aa: CSASWTHGAWGNTEVFF; CDR3nt: TGCAGTGCTAGCTGGACCCACGGGGCCTGGGGGAACACTGAAGTTTTCTTT
v_gene: TRBV20-1; j_gene: TRBJ2-1; d_gene: -; abundance: -; CDR3aa: CSAERGAAYNEQFF; CDR3nt: TGCAGTGCCGAGAGGGGGGCCGCCTACAATGAGCAGTTCTTC
v_gene: TRBV9; j_gene: TRBJ2-7; d_gene: -; abundance: -; CDR3aa: CASSERGLSPYEQYF; CDR3nt: TGTGCCAGCAGCGAGAGGGGTCTCTCCCCCTACGAGCAGTACTTC
v_gene: TRBV12-3/TRBV12-4; j_gene: TRBJ1-1; d_gene: TRBD1; abundance: -; CDR3aa: CASIISVDRGNTEAFF; CDR3nt: TGTGCCAGCATCATTTCCGTGGACAGGGGGAACACTGAAGCTTTCTTT
v_gene: TRBV28; j_gene: TRBJ2-4; d_gene: TRBD1; abundance: -; CDR3aa: CASSLDWGTGVPLAKNIQYF; CDR3nt: TGTGCCAGCAGTTTAGATTGGGGGACAGGGGTCCCCTTAGCCAAAAACATTCAGTACTTC
v_gene: TRBV6-2/TRBV6-3; j_gene: TRBJ2-1; d_gene: TRBD2; abundance: few; CDR3aa: CASSYTTSGGSSYNEQFF; CDR3nt: TGTGCCAGCAGTTACACGACTAGCGGGGGAAGCTCCTACAATGAGCAGTTCTTC
v_gene: TRBV4-1; j_gene: TRBJ1-2; d_gene: TRBD1; abundance: few; CDR3aa: CASSQGSTGERYGYTF; CDR3nt: TGCGCCAGCAGCCAAGGCTCGACAGGGGAGAGGTATGGCTACACCTTC
v_gene: TRBV27; j_gene: TRBJ1-3; d_gene: TRBD1; abundance: -; CDR3aa: CASTATGANTIYF; CDR3nt: TGTGCCAGCACCGCAACAGGGGCGAACACCATATATTTT
v_gene: TRBV20-1; j_gene: TRBJ2-7; d_gene: TRBD2; abundance: -; CDR3aa: CSAPAGGLYEQYF; CDR3nt: TGCAGTGCTCCAGCGGGGGGCCTTTACGAGCAGTACTTC
v_gene: TRBV20-1; j_gene: TRBJ2-1; d_gene: -; abundance: -; CDR3aa: CSARDPGQSYNEQFF; CDR3nt: TGCAGTGCTAGAGATCCAGGACAGTCCTACAATGAGCAGTTCTTC
v_gene: TRBV5-1; j_gene: TRBJ2-3; d_gene: -; abundance: few; CDR3aa: CASSSVQGDGTDTQYF; CDR3nt: TGCGCCAGCAGCTCCGTACAGGGAGACGGCACAGATACGCAGTATTTT
v_gene: TRBV2; j_gene: TRBJ2-7; d_gene: -; abundance: -; CDR3aa: CASGPDPGQNNYEQYF; CDR3nt: TGTGCCAGCGGGCCTGACCCTGGTCAGAATAACTACGAGCAGTACTTC
v_gene: TRBV11-2; j_gene: TRBJ2-4; d_gene: -; abundance: -; CDR3aa: CASTVTGSKNIQYF; CDR3nt: TGTGCCAGCACCGTAACAGGGTCCAAAAACATTCAGTACTTC
v_gene: TRBV20-1; j_gene: TRBJ1-1; d_gene: TRBD1; abundance: few; CDR3aa: CSASVTGTAYEAFF; CDR3nt: TGCAGTGCTAGTGTGACCGGGACAGCCTATGAAGCTTTCTTT
v_gene: TRBV5-1; j_gene: TRBJ1-1; d_gene: -; abundance: -; CDR3aa: CASSGVLDTEAFF; CDR3nt: TGCGCCAGCAGCGGGGTCTTAGACACTGAAGCTTTCTTT
v_gene: TRBV20-1; j_gene: TRBJ2-7; d_gene: -; abundance: -; CDR3aa: CSARTPGHLYEQYF; CDR3nt: TGCAGTGCTAGAACACCGGGACACCTATACGAGCAGTACTTC
v_gene: TRBV7-2; j_gene: TRBJ2-4; d_gene: -; abundance: few; CDR3aa: CASSPGGRALAKNIQYF; CDR3nt: TGTGCCAGCAGCCCTGGGGGGAGAGCACTAGCCAAAAACATTCAGTACTTC
v_gene: TRBV20-1; j_gene: TRBJ1-1; d_gene: -; abundance: -; CDR3aa: CSVRQSMNTEAFF; CDR3nt: TGCAGTGTCCGACAGTCCATGAACACTGAAGCTTTCTTT